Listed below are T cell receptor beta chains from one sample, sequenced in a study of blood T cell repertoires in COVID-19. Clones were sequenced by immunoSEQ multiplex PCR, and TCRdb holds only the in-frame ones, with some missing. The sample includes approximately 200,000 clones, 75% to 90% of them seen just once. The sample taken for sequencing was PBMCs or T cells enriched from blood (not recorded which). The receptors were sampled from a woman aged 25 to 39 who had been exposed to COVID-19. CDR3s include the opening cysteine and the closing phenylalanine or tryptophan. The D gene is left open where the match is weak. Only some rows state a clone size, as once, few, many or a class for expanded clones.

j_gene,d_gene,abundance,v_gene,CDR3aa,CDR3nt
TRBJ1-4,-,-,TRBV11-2,CASSANRRTNEKLFF,TGTGCCAGCAGCGCCAACAGAAGAACTAATGAAAAACTGTTTTTT
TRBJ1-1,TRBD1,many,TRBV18,CASSPTGDTEAFF,TGTGCCAGCTCACCAACAGGGGACACTGAAGCTTTCTTT
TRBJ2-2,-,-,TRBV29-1,CSVSTVNTGELFF,TGCAGCGTTTCGACAGTAAACACCGGGGAGCTGTTTTTT
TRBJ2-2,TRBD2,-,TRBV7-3,CASRTGTRDAGELFF,TGTGCCAGCAGGACCGGGACTAGAGACGCCGGGGAGCTGTTTTTT
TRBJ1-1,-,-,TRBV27,CASSSLSGRTGTEAFF,TGTGCCAGCAGCAGTTTATCAGGGAGGACTGGGACTGAAGCTTTCTTT
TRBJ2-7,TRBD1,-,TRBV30,CAWSGGRGLYEQYF,TGTGCCTGGTCCGGCGGCAGGGGGCTCTACGAGCAGTACTTC
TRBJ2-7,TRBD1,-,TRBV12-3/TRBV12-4,CASRPTGGYEQYF,TGTGCCAGCAGGCCGACAGGGGGCTACGAGCAGTACTTC
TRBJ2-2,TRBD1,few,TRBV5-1,CATRGDSSNTGELFF,TGCGCGACCCGTGGGGACAGTAGTAACACCGGGGAGCTGTTTTTT
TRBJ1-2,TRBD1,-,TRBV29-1,CSVDRGPVLYGYTF,TGCAGCGTGGACAGGGGCCCTGTCCTATATGGCTACACCTTC
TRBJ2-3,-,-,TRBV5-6,CASSFLTGPPDTQYF,TGTGCCAGCAGCTTCCTGACAGGTCCTCCAGATACGCAGTATTTT
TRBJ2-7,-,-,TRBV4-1,CASSYEQGQGSYEQYF,TGCGCCAGCAGCTATGAACAGGGTCAAGGCTCCTACGAGCAGTACTTC
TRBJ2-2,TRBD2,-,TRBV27,CASSLSSGTTLTGELFF,TGTGCCAGCAGTTTATCATCCGGGACTACCCTCACCGGGGAGCTGTTTTTT
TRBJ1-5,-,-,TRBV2,CASSESQLNQPQHF,TGTGCCAGCAGTGAAAGTCAGTTGAATCAGCCCCAGCATTTT
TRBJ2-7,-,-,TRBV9,CASSVMPETHYEQYF,TGTGCCAGCAGCGTAATGCCCGAAACTCACTACGAGCAGTACTTC
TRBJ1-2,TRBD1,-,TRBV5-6,CASSPGQGNYGYTF,TGTGCCAGCAGCCCGGGACAGGGAAACTATGGCTACACCTTC
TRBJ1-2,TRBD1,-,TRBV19,CASSSEDRGRGSYGYTF,TGTGCCAGTAGTTCGGAGGACAGGGGGCGAGGAAGCTATGGCTACACCTTC
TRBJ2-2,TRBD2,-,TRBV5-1,CASSLVGLALGGELFF,TGCGCCAGCAGCTTGGTGGGACTAGCGTTGGGCGGGGAGCTGTTTTTT
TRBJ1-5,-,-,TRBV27,CASSSGSRGGQPQHF,TGTGCCAGCAGTTCAGGATCCAGGGGTGGTCAGCCCCAGCATTTT
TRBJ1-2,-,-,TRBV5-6,CASSFGRVEYGYTF,TGTGCCAGCAGCTTTGGCAGGGTCGAATATGGCTACACCTTC
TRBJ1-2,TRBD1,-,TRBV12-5,CASGSGGNYGYTF,TGTGCTAGTGGGTCAGGGGGAAACTATGGCTACACCTTC
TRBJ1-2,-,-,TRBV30,CAWRWGVSYGYTF,TGTGCCTGGAGGTGGGGAGTAAGCTATGGCTACACCTTC
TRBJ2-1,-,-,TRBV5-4,CASSLEWAPNEQFF,TGTGCCAGCAGCTTGGAGTGGGCACCGAATGAGCAGTTCTTC
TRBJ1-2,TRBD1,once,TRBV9,CASSVAPRRGHGYTF,TGTGCCAGCAGCGTAGCCCCACGGAGGGGGCATGGCTACACCTTC
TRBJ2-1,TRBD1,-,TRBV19,CASSPNRGNNEQFF,TGTGCCAGTAGTCCAAACAGGGGAAACAATGAGCAGTTCTTC
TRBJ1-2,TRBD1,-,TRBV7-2,CASSLGTGAGRGYTF,TGTGCCAGCAGCCTTGGGACAGGGGCCGGCCGGGGCTACACCTTC
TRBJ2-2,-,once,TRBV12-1,CASSPKAGGFNTGELFF,TGTGCCAGCAGCCCAAAAGCGGGGGGGTTCAACACCGGGGAGCTGTTTTTT
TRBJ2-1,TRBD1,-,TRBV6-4,CASSTGTGTYNEQFF,TGTGCCAGCAGCACCGGGACAGGGACCTACAATGAGCAGTTCTTC
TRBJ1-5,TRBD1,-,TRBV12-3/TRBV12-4,CASSHRGGQPQHF,TGTGCCAGCAGTCACAGGGGTGGCCAGCCCCAGCATTTT
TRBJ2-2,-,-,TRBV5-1,CASSLPVTGELFF,TGCGCCAGCAGCTTACCGGTCACCGGGGAGCTGTTTTTT
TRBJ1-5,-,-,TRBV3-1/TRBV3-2,CASSQDPEGGNQPQHF,TGTGCCAGCAGCCAAGATCCAGAGGGAGGCAATCAGCCCCAGCATTTT
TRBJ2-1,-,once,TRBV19,CASSKGSDANEQFF,TGTGCCAGTAGTAAGGGTAGCGATGCAAATGAGCAGTTCTTC